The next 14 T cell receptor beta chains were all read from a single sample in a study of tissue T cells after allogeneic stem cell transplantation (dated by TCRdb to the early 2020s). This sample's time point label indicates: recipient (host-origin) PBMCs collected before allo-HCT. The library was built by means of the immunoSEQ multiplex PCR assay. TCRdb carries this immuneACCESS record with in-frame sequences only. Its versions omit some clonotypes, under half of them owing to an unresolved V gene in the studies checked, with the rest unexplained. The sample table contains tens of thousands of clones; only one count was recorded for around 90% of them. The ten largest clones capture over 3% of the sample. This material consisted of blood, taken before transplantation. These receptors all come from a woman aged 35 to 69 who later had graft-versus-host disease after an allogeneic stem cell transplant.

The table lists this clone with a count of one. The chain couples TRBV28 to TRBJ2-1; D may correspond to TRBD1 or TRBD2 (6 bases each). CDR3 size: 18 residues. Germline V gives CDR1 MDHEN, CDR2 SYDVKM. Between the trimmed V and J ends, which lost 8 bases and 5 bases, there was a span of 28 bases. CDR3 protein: CASLPPIGGGEAHNEQFF. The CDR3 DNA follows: TGTGCCAGCCTCCCTCCCATCGGGGGCGGGGAGGCCCACAATGAGCAGTTCTTC.

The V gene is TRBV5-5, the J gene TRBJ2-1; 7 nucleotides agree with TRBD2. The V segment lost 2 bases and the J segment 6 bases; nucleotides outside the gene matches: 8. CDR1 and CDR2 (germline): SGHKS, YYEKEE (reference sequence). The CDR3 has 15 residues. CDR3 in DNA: TGTGCCAGCAGCTTTTGGGCGGGAGCGGGCAATGAGCAGTTCTTC. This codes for CASSFWAGAGNEQFF.

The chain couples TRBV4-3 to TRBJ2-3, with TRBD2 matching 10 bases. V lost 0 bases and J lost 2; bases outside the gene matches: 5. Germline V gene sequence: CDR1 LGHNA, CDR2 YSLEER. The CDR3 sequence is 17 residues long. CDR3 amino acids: CASSQDRAGGATDTQYF. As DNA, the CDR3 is TGCGCCAGCAGCCAAGACCGAGCGGGAGGGGCCACAGATACGCAGTATTTT.

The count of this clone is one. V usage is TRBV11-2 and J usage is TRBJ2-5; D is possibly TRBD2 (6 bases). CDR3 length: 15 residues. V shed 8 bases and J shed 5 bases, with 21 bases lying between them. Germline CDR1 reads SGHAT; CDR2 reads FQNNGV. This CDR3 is CASATNPTSGETQYF. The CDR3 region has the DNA TGTGCCAGCGCTACGAACCCGACCAGCGGGGAGACCCAGTACTTC.

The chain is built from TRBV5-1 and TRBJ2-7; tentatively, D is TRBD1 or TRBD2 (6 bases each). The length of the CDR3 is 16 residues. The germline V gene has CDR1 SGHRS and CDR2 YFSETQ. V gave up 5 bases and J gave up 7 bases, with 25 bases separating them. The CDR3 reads CASRTTHPGDLKEQYF. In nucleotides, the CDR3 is TGCGCCAGCAGAACTACACATCCAGGGGACTTGAAAGAGCAGTACTTC.

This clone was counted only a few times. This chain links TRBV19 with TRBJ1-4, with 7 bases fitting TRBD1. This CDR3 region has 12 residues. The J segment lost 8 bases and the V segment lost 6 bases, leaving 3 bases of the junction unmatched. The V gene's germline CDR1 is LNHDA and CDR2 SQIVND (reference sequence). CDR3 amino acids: CASSSDREKLFF. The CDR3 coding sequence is TGTGCCAGTAGCTCGGACAGGGAAAAACTGTTTTTT.

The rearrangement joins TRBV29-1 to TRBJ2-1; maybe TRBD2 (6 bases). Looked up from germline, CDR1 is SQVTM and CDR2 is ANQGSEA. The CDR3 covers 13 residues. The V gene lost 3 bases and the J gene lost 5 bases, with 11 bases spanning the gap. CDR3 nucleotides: TGCAGCGTTGATGGCGGGACCCACAATGAGCAGTTCTTC. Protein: CSVDGGTHNEQFF.

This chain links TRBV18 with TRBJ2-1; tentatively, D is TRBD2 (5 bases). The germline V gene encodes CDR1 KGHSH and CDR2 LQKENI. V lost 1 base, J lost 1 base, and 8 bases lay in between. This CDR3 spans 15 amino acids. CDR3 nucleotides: TGTGCCAGCTCACCACAAGAGGGTTCCTACAATGAGCAGTTCTTC. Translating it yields CASSPQEGSYNEQFF. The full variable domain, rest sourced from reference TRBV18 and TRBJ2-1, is NAGVMQNPRHLVRRRGQEARLRCSPMKGHSHVYWYRQLPEEGLKFMVYLQKENIIDESGMPKERFSAEFPKEGPSILRIQQVVRGDSAAYFCASSPQEGSYNEQFFGPGTRLTVL.

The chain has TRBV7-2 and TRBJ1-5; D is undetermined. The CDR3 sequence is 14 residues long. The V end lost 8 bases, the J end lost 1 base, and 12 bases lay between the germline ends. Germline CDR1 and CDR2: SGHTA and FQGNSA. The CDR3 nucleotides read TGTGCCAGCGCGGCCGCCTGGAGCAATCAGCCCCAGCATTTT. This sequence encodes CASAAAWSNQPQHF.

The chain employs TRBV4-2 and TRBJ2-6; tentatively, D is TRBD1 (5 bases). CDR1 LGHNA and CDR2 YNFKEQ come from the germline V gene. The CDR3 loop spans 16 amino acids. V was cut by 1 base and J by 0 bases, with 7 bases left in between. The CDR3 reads CASSQAQGSGANVLTF. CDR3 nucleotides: TGTGCCAGCAGCCAAGCGCAGGGCTCTGGGGCCAACGTCCTGACTTTC.

The CDR3 DNA sequence: TGCAGCGCCGGCGGGAGTGAGCAGTTCTTC. Protein: CSAGGSEQFF. The J gene is TRBJ2-1, the V gene TRBV29-1; 7 bases are a match to TRBD2. Germline V gene sequence: CDR1 SQVTM, CDR2 ANQGSEA. The V segment lost 7 bases and the J segment 9 bases; nucleotides outside the gene matches: 3. The CDR3 has 10 amino acids.

The CDR3 region has the DNA TGCGCCAGCAGTGATAAGACTAGCGGGAGCTTCTACAATGAGCAGTTCTTC. Amino acid sequence: CASSDKTSGSFYNEQFF. V gene TRBV5-1 combines with J gene TRBJ2-1, with TRBD2 matching over 12 bases. V shed 5 bases and J 3 bases; nucleotides not matched to a gene: 9. CDR1 and CDR2 from the germline V gene are SGHRS and YFSETQ. CDR3 length equals 17 residues.

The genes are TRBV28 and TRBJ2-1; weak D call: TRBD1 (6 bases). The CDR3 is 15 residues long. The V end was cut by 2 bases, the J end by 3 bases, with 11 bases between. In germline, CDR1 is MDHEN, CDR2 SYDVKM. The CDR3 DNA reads TGTGCCAGCAGTTTAGTGGGCAGGGGCTACAATGAGCAGTTCTTC. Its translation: CASSLVGRGYNEQFF. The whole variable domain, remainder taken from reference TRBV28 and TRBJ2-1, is DVKVTQSSRYLVKRTGEKVFLECVQDMDHENMFWYRQDPGLGLRLIYFSYDVKMKEKGDIPEGYSVSREKKERFSLILESASTNQTSMYLCASSLVGRGYNEQFFGPGTRLTVL.

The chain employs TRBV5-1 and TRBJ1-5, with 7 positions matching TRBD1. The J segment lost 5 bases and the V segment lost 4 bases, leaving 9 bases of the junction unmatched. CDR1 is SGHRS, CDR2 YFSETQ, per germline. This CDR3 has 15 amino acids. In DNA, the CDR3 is TGCGCCAGCAGCCTTGCCGGGACAGATGATCAGCCCCAGCATTTT. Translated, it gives CASSLAGTDDQPQHF.